The 26 T cell receptor beta chains presented below share a single source sample, sequenced in a study of beta chain features in type 1 diabetes. Reverse transcribing all isolated RNA meant expressed TCRB transcripts were sequenced. Sequenced by immunoSEQ multiplex PCR; TCRdb stores in-frame clones only, minus some. This table holds hundreds of thousands of clones, approximately 12% found once. Sequenced material: naive CD4+ T cells from blood. Receptor source: a man aged 18-30 years in good health.

This clone has just a few counts. The chain combines TRBV11-1 with TRBJ2-4, with TRBD1 matching 9 bases. Germline CDR1 is SGHAT and CDR2 is FQDESV (reference sequence). The CDR3 consists of 16 residues. V lost 0 bases to trimming and J lost 9 bases; unmatched junction nucleotides: 9. CDR3 coding DNA: TGTGCCAGCAGCTTAGCGTCGGGGACAGGGTGGAGCATTCAGTACTTC. Encoded protein: CASSLASGTGWSIQYF.

This clone has just a few counts. V and J are TRBV2 and TRBJ2-5; TRBD2 is a possible D gene (5 bases). The V gene lost 6 bases and the J gene lost 4 bases, with 12 bases spanning the gap. This CDR3 has 13 residues. Looked up from germline, CDR1 is SNHLY and CDR2 is FYNNEI. As DNA, the CDR3 is TGTGCCAGCAGCGAGGCTAGCATAGAGACCCAGTACTTC. Translation: CASSEASIETQYF. The entire variable domain, with the rest obtained from reference TRBV2 and TRBJ2-5, is as follows: EPEVTQTPSHQVTQMGQEVILRCVPISNHLYFYWYRQILGQKVEFLVSFYNNEISEKSEIFDDQFSVERPDGSNFTLKIRSTKLEDSAMYFCASSEASIETQYFGPGTRLLVL.

This clone was observed a few times. The chain couples TRBV14 to TRBJ2-2, with D possibly matching TRBD2 (6 bases). Germline loops: CDR1 SGHDN, CDR2 FVKESK. V shed 1 base and J shed 6 bases, with 15 bases lying between them. This CDR3 comprises 16 residues. The DNA of the CDR3 is TGTGCCAGCAGCCAAGTGGGCGGGACCGCCCCCGGGGAGCTGTTTTTT. This encodes CASSQVGGTAPGELFF.

The rearrangement links TRBV7-2 to TRBJ1-2; 8 nucleotides match TRBD1. Germline loops: CDR1 SGHTA, CDR2 FQGNSA. Trimming took 6 bases from V and 4 from J; bases not matched to a gene: 7. The CDR3 length is 14 residues. This CDR3 is CASRSLQGGYGYTF. In nucleotides, the CDR3 is TGTGCCAGCAGGAGTTTACAGGGGGGCTATGGCTACACCTTC.

The V and J genes are TRBV4-3 and TRBJ1-2, with TRBD1 as a possible D gene (5 bases). Trimming took 0 bases from V and 0 from J, leaving 8 bases between them. The germline gives CDR1 LGHNA, CDR2 YSLEER. CDR3 length: 15 amino acids. The CDR3 spells CASSQDGGANYGYTF. The CDR3 coding sequence is TGCGCCAGCAGCCAAGACGGGGGAGCTAACTATGGCTACACCTTC.

This clone was observed a handful of times. This chain links TRBV7-2 with TRBJ2-1; D is possibly TRBD2 (6 bases). The CDR3 covers 14 residues. Between the trimmed V and J ends, which lost 1 base and 5 bases, there was a span of 9 bases. The germline V gene encodes CDR1 SGHTA and CDR2 FQGNSA. The DNA for the CDR3 is TGTGCCAGCAGCTTAGTCGCTAGCGACAATGAGCAGTTCTTC. Translated, it gives CASSLVASDNEQFF.

The chain employs TRBV7-9 and TRBJ2-3, with 7 positions matching TRBD2. From germline, CDR1 is SEHNR and CDR2 FQNEAQ (reference sequence). V shed 8 bases, J shed 0 bases, and the junction held 2 bases outside the gene matches. This CDR3 comprises 13 residues. CDR3 sequence (DNA): TGTGCCAGCGGGGGAGGGAGCACAGATACGCAGTATTTT. Its protein is CASGGGSTDTQYF.

The chain is built from TRBV25-1 and TRBJ2-7, with D possibly TRBD1 on 6 matching bases. This CDR3 contains 14 residues. Between the trimmed V and J ends, which lost 3 bases and 2 bases, there was a span of 11 bases. Germline loops: CDR1 MGHDK, CDR2 SYGVNS. CDR3 amino acids: CASSDSAGAYEQYF. CDR3 sequence (DNA): TGTGCCAGCAGTGACTCGGCAGGGGCCTACGAGCAGTACTTC.

V is TRBV18 and J is TRBJ2-3; 8 nucleotides line up with TRBD2. J was trimmed by 5 bases and V by 1 base; bases with no gene match: 5. Germline loops: CDR1 KGHSH, CDR2 LQKENI. The CDR3 is 15 residues long. The CDR3 reads CASSPRAGAVDTQYF. The CDR3 bases are TGTGCCAGCTCACCACGAGCGGGAGCGGTAGATACGCAGTATTTT.

A few counts support this clone. The V gene is TRBV9, the J gene TRBJ2-1; 11 nucleotides align to TRBD2. The V segment lost 4 bases and the J segment 7 bases; nucleotides outside the gene matches: 7. The CDR3 runs 15 residues. CDR1 is SGDLS and CDR2 is YYNGEE in the germline V gene. The chain's CDR3 is CASSIMGTSGNEQFF. As DNA, the CDR3 is TGTGCCAGCAGCATAATGGGGACTAGCGGAAATGAGCAGTTCTTC.

The chain uses TRBV28 and TRBJ2-3, with TRBD2 matching 12 bases. The trim removed 6 bases at V and 2 bases at J, leaving 9 bases unmatched. The CDR3 is 17 amino acids. Germline V gives CDR1 MDHEN, CDR2 SYDVKM. In DNA, the CDR3 is TGTGCCAGCAGCTTCAGGACTAGCGGGGTGGTCACAGATACGCAGTATTTT. It encodes CASSFRTSGVVTDTQYF.

In this sample, this clone turned up a few times. This same CDR3 is encoded by further DNA sequences in the sample. The V gene is TRBV9, the J gene TRBJ2-1, with D uncertain. The V and J ends lost 2 bases and 0 bases respectively, with 9 bases between them. This CDR3 spans 15 amino acids. Germline lookup yields CDR1 SGDLS and CDR2 YYNGEE. The CDR3 region is CASSVTSGSYNEQFF. As DNA, the CDR3 is TGTGCCAGCAGCGTTACCAGTGGCTCCTACAATGAGCAGTTCTTC.

This rearrangement joins TRBV28 to TRBJ2-7; 8 nucleotides align to TRBD1. Looked up from germline, CDR1 is MDHEN and CDR2 is SYDVKM. The V gene end was trimmed by 5 bases and the J gene end by 0 bases; junction bases not matched to a gene: 6. This CDR3 spans 15 amino acids. For the CDR3, the DNA is TGTGCCAGCAGTCAGCGACAGGGGATCTCCTACGAGCAGTACTTC. It is translated as CASSQRQGISYEQYF.

This chain links TRBV30 with TRBJ2-7; D may be TRBD1 (6 bases). V was shortened by 4 bases and J by 1 base, with 14 bases between the two germline ends. The CDR3 consists of 14 residues. The germline V gene has CDR1 GTSNPN and CDR2 SVGIG (reference sequence). The CDR3 sequence: CAWTPGAVSYEQYF. As DNA, the CDR3 is TGTGCCTGGACCCCAGGGGCAGTATCCTACGAGCAGTACTTC.

This clone came up a few times. CDR3 nucleotides: TGTGCCAGCTCACCACCGTGGAGAGGTCAGGGTGGTAACTATGGCTACACCTTC. Protein sequence: CASSPPWRGQGGNYGYTF. The V call is TRBV18, the J call TRBJ1-2; D is possibly TRBD1 (5 bases). CDR1 and CDR2 (germline): KGHSH, LQKENI. The CDR3 covers 18 residues. Deletions cut 0 bases from V and 1 base from J, with 18 bases between.

As regards this clone: This same CDR3 is encoded by further DNA sequences in the sample. This chain connects TRBV5-1 to TRBJ2-1; the match to TRBD1 covers 8 bases. CDR1 is SGHRS and CDR2 is YFSETQ in the germline V gene. J lost 3 bases, V lost 3 bases, and 2 bases had no gene match. CDR3 length equals 14 residues. In DNA form, the CDR3 reads TGCGCCAGCAGCTCACAGGGGGTCTACAATGAGCAGTTCTTC. Its translation: CASSSQGVYNEQFF.

In its sample, this clone was seen a few times. V and J are TRBV28 and TRBJ2-5; no reliable D call. Trimming took 8 bases from V and 5 from J, leaving 12 bases between them. This CDR3 contains 12 residues. Germline loops: CDR1 MDHEN, CDR2 SYDVKM. The CDR3 region is CASSQTRETQYF. The DNA of the CDR3 is TGTGCCAGCTCCCAAACGAGGGAGACCCAGTACTTC.

This clone has just a few counts. The chain uses TRBV2 and TRBJ1-5; maybe TRBD1 (5 bases). Deletions cut 8 bases from V and 6 bases from J, with 17 bases between. CDR1 and CDR2 from the germline V gene are SNHLY and FYNNEI. This CDR3 region has 14 residues. CDR3: CASGPERGRQPQHF. The CDR3, as DNA: TGTGCCAGCGGGCCCGAAAGGGGTCGTCAGCCCCAGCATTTT.

The chain links TRBV28 to TRBJ2-7, with D maybe TRBD1 (6 bases). Germline lookup yields CDR1 MDHEN and CDR2 SYDVKM. The CDR3 contains 15 residues. Trimming pared 0 bases from V and 1 base from J, leaving 10 bases between. The CDR3 here is CASSLWDRKSYEQYF. Here the CDR3 DNA reads TGTGCCAGCAGTTTATGGGACAGAAAATCCTACGAGCAGTACTTC.

This clone was counted only a few times. The chain combines TRBV6-5 with TRBJ2-3; 7 nucleotides align to TRBD2. The ends lost 6 bases at V and 2 bases at J; junction bases unmatched: 8. The CDR3 totals 15 residues. The germline CDR1 and CDR2 sequences are MNHEY and SVGAGI. CDR3 nucleotides: TGTGCCAGCAGGTCGGAGGGGACTAACACAGATACGCAGTATTTT. Its protein is CASRSEGTNTDTQYF.

The V and J genes are TRBV28 and TRBJ2-5; D call uncertain. The better agreement between TRBJ2-7 and the DNA end casts doubt on the J call. Germline V gene sequence: CDR1 MDHEN, CDR2 SYDVKM. The CDR3 runs 14 residues. CDR3: CASSNLRPSYEQYF. The CDR3 DNA follows: TGTGCCAGCAGTAACCTCAGGCCTTCCTACGAGCAGTACTTC.

This clone was observed a handful of times. The chain employs TRBV7-6 and TRBJ2-1; TRBD2 matches 13 bases. In germline, CDR1 is SGHVS, CDR2 FNYEAQ. The CDR3 is made up of 18 amino acids. J lost 3 bases, V lost 3 bases, and 8 bases had no gene match. CDR3 region: CASSLRTSGRHYYNEQFF. The CDR3 nucleotides read TGTGCCAGCAGCTTGCGGACTAGCGGGAGACACTACTACAATGAGCAGTTCTTC.

This clone was observed a handful of times. J is TRBJ2-2 and V is TRBV4-2, with 9 bases identical to TRBD2. Germline V gives CDR1 LGHNA, CDR2 YNFKEQ. This CDR3 is 17 amino acids long. Losses at the gene ends were 4 bases for V and 3 bases for J; bases not matched to a gene: 9. CDR3 DNA: TGTGCCAGCAGCCTAACAGGGACTAGCAGATACACCGGGGAGCTGTTTTTT. It is translated as CASSLTGTSRYTGELFF.

The V gene is TRBV7-9, the J gene TRBJ2-7, with D possibly being TRBD2 (7 bases). Trimming stripped 4 bases from V and 9 bases from J, with 25 bases between. This CDR3 contains 16 residues. CDR1 is SEHNR and CDR2 is FQNEAQ in the germline V gene (reference sequence). CDR3: CASSSTRPLGGRGQYF. The CDR3 DNA reads as TGTGCCAGCAGCTCAACAAGGCCCTTGGGGGGGCGAGGGCAGTACTTC.

The chain links TRBV28 to TRBJ2-1; TRBD2 is a possible D gene (5 bases). This CDR3 contains 14 residues. CDR1 and CDR2 from the germline V gene are MDHEN and SYDVKM. V was cut by 2 bases and J by 7 bases, with 12 bases left in between. In DNA form, the CDR3 reads TGTGCCAGCAGTTTACTAGCCAGCCGGAATGAGCAGTTCTTC. Amino acids: CASSLLASRNEQFF.

This chain uses TRBV28 with TRBJ2-5; 8 bases align to TRBD1. The CDR3 is made up of 17 amino acids. J lost 2 bases, V lost 3 bases, and 11 bases had no gene match. The germline V gene has CDR1 MDHEN and CDR2 SYDVKM. CDR3 loop: CASSFLPQGARQETQYF. Written as DNA, the CDR3 is TGTGCCAGCAGTTTCCTCCCGCAGGGGGCCCGACAAGAGACCCAGTACTTC. The whole variable domain, filled in from reference TRBV28 and TRBJ2-5, reads DVKVTQSSRYLVKRTGEKVFLECVQDMDHENMFWYRQDPGLGLRLIYFSYDVKMKEKGDIPEGYSVSREKKERFSLILESASTNQTSMYLCASSFLPQGARQETQYFGPGTRLLVL.